A selection of T cell receptor beta chains follows, all from one sample in a study of shared clonotypes between healthy human individuals. Here immunoSEQ multiplex PCR was the method, and the copy in TCRdb shows in-frame clones only, minus some. The data show some 2,000,000 clones, roughly 94% seen once. Sample: naive CD4+ T cells sorted from blood. Receptors were obtained from a man aged 18 to 35 in good health. The CDR3 runs from the conserved cysteine through the conserved F or W. The D gene is left open where the match is weak. Only part of the rows carry a size: once, few, many, or a class if the clone is expanded.

clone_size: NA
d_call: NA
j_call: TRBJ2-7
v_call: TRBV7-5
cdr3_nt: TGTGCCAGAAGCTTAGAGGTTAGCGGGTGCACCTACGAGCAGTACTTC
cdr3_aa: CARSLEVSGCTYEQYF

clone_size: NA
d_call: NA
j_call: TRBJ2-2
v_call: TRBV9
cdr3_nt: TGTGCCAGCAGCGTAAGTGGGTTTCGGAACACCGGGGAGCTGTTTTTT
cdr3_aa: CASSVSGFRNTGELFF

clone_size: NA
d_call: TRBD2
j_call: TRBJ2-1
v_call: TRBV2
cdr3_nt: TGTGCCAGCAGTGGGACTAGCGGATACAACAATGAGCAGTTCTTC
cdr3_aa: CASSGTSGYNNEQFF

clone_size: NA
d_call: NA
j_call: TRBJ2-2
v_call: TRBV10-1
cdr3_nt: TGCGCCAGCAGTGAGTCGACTTACGATTCTGGCGGGGAGCTGTTTTTT
cdr3_aa: CASSESTYDSGGELFF

clone_size: NA
d_call: TRBD1
j_call: TRBJ1-5
v_call: TRBV2
cdr3_nt: TGTGCCAGCAGTAAGGGGGCTAGCAATCAGCCCCAGCATTTT
cdr3_aa: CASSKGASNQPQHF

clone_size: NA
d_call: NA
j_call: TRBJ2-1
v_call: TRBV6-1
cdr3_nt: TGTGCCAGCAGTGAAAGGGGCGTCCTGAACAATGAGCAGTTCTTC
cdr3_aa: CASSERGVLNNEQFF

clone_size: NA
d_call: TRBD1
j_call: TRBJ2-7
v_call: TRBV10-1
cdr3_nt: TGCGCCGGACAACGGACAGGGCTCTCCTACGAGCAGTACTTC
cdr3_aa: CAGQRTGLSYEQYF

clone_size: NA
d_call: TRBD2
j_call: TRBJ2-3
v_call: TRBV9
cdr3_nt: TGTGCCAGCAGCGTAGCTAGCGGGGGCCCTAGCACAGATACGCAGTATTTT
cdr3_aa: CASSVASGGPSTDTQYF

clone_size: once
d_call: TRBD1
j_call: TRBJ2-4
v_call: TRBV9
cdr3_nt: TGTGCCAGCAGCCCACAGGGGGAAAGAGAATGGATAGCCAAAAACATTCAGTACTTC
cdr3_aa: CASSPQGEREWIAKNIQYF

clone_size: NA
d_call: NA
j_call: TRBJ1-6
v_call: TRBV2
cdr3_nt: TGTGCCAGCAGTGAACAGGGGAGCTCCTATAATTCACCCCTCCACTTT
cdr3_aa: CASSEQGSSYNSPLHF

clone_size: NA
d_call: NA
j_call: TRBJ2-3
v_call: TRBV5-1
cdr3_nt: TGCGCCAGCAGCTGGGAGATAGATACGCAGTATTTT
cdr3_aa: CASSWEIDTQYF

clone_size: NA
d_call: NA
j_call: TRBJ1-6
v_call: TRBV9
cdr3_nt: TGTGCCAGCAGCGTAGCGGGGGAGTCACCCCTCCACTTT
cdr3_aa: CASSVAGESPLHF

clone_size: NA
d_call: NA
j_call: TRBJ2-2
v_call: TRBV10-1
cdr3_nt: TGCGCCAGCAGTAGGGACCGGGCCGGGGAGCTGTTTTTT
cdr3_aa: CASSRDRAGELFF

clone_size: NA
d_call: NA
j_call: TRBJ1-5
v_call: TRBV15
cdr3_nt: TGTGCCACCAGCCCAGGCCCTCTCGCGCCCCAGCATTTT
cdr3_aa: CATSPGPLAPQHF

clone_size: NA
d_call: TRBD2
j_call: TRBJ2-4
v_call: TRBV10-3
cdr3_nt: TGTGCCATTGCCGGGACTAGTAACATTCAGTACTTC
cdr3_aa: CAIAGTSNIQYF

clone_size: NA
d_call: NA
j_call: TRBJ2-1
v_call: TRBV15
cdr3_nt: TGTGCCACCAGCAAGGCTTCGGCCTCCTACAATGAGCAGTTCTTC
cdr3_aa: CATSKASASYNEQFF

clone_size: NA
d_call: NA
j_call: TRBJ1-1
v_call: TRBV10-2
cdr3_nt: TGCGCCAGCAGTGAGTCGACCTGGTTCATGAACACTGAAGCTTTCTTT
cdr3_aa: CASSESTWFMNTEAFF

clone_size: once
d_call: NA
j_call: TRBJ2-2
v_call: TRBV2
cdr3_nt: TGTGCCAGCAGGGACAGCACCGGGGAGCTGTTTTTT
cdr3_aa: CASRDSTGELFF

clone_size: NA
d_call: NA
j_call: TRBJ1-1
v_call: TRBV20-1
cdr3_nt: TGCAGTGCCCCAGAGAACACTGAAGCTTTCTTT
cdr3_aa: CSAPENTEAFF

clone_size: few
d_call: NA
j_call: TRBJ2-5
v_call: TRBV20-1
cdr3_nt: TGCAGTGCTAGCGGGGAGACCCAGTACTTC
cdr3_aa: CSASGETQYF

clone_size: NA
d_call: NA
j_call: TRBJ2-1
v_call: TRBV21-1
cdr3_nt: TGTGCCCCCTGGGGCGGGCATACGAAGTTCTTC
cdr3_aa: CAPWGGHTKFF

clone_size: NA
d_call: TRBD2
j_call: TRBJ2-2
v_call: TRBV29-1
cdr3_nt: TGCAGCGCGACGGGTAGCGGGGCGGCCGGGGAGCTGTTTTTT
cdr3_aa: CSATGSGAAGELFF

clone_size: NA
d_call: NA
j_call: TRBJ1-6
v_call: TRBV7-6
cdr3_nt: TGTGCCAGCAGCCTACAGGGTTCAGATTCACCCCTCCACTTT
cdr3_aa: CASSLQGSDSPLHF

clone_size: NA
d_call: NA
j_call: TRBJ1-1
v_call: TRBV6-6
cdr3_nt: TGTGCCAGTGGGGACAACATGAACACTGAAGCTTTCTTT
cdr3_aa: CASGDNMNTEAFF

clone_size: NA
d_call: NA
j_call: TRBJ2-7
v_call: TRBV29-1
cdr3_nt: TGCAGCGTTTCCACAGGGATCGAGCAGTACTTC
cdr3_aa: CSVSTGIEQYF

clone_size: NA
d_call: TRBD2
j_call: TRBJ2-3
v_call: TRBV10-2
cdr3_nt: TGCGCCAGCTCGGGACTAGCGGGAGGGCCCAGCACAGATACGCAGTATTTT
cdr3_aa: CASSGLAGGPSTDTQYF

clone_size: NA
d_call: NA
j_call: TRBJ1-1
v_call: TRBV7-2
cdr3_nt: TGTGCCAGCAGCTTATGGATTACGGATTTCGGCACTGAAGCTTTCTTT
cdr3_aa: CASSLWITDFGTEAFF

clone_size: NA
d_call: NA
j_call: TRBJ2-3
v_call: TRBV7-9
cdr3_nt: TGTGCCAGCAGCTTAGCGTGGGGAACCCCAGATACGCAGTATTTT
cdr3_aa: CASSLAWGTPDTQYF

clone_size: NA
d_call: TRBD2
j_call: TRBJ2-3
v_call: TRBV6-5
cdr3_nt: TGTGCCAGCAGTTATGTCGGGGGGAACACAGATACGCAGTATTTT
cdr3_aa: CASSYVGGNTDTQYF

clone_size: NA
d_call: NA
j_call: TRBJ1-2
v_call: TRBV7-2
cdr3_nt: TGTGCCAGCAGCTTAGAAAGGATCAACTATGGCTACACCTTC
cdr3_aa: CASSLERINYGYTF

clone_size: once
d_call: NA
j_call: TRBJ2-6
v_call: TRBV6-1
cdr3_nt: TGTGCCAGCAGTAGTGAGGCTGGGGCCAACGTCCTGACTTTC
cdr3_aa: CASSSEAGANVLTF

clone_size: once
d_call: NA
j_call: TRBJ2-7
v_call: TRBV30
cdr3_nt: TGTGCCTGGAGTGCTGACCTGGGGGACGAGCAGTACTTC
cdr3_aa: CAWSADLGDEQYF

clone_size: NA
d_call: NA
j_call: TRBJ1-2
v_call: TRBV7-2
cdr3_nt: TGTGCCAGCAGCCGCGATGGGGCGGACTATGGCTACACCTTC
cdr3_aa: CASSRDGADYGYTF

clone_size: NA
d_call: TRBD1
j_call: TRBJ1-6
v_call: TRBV5-1
cdr3_nt: TGCGCCAGCGGGGACAGGCTGAATTCACCCCTCCACTTT
cdr3_aa: CASGDRLNSPLHF

clone_size: NA
d_call: TRBD1
j_call: TRBJ1-2
v_call: TRBV5-6
cdr3_nt: TGTGCCAGCAGTTCAGGGACAGGGCCACTCTACACCTTC
cdr3_aa: CASSSGTGPLYTF

clone_size: NA
d_call: NA
j_call: TRBJ2-6
v_call: TRBV6-1
cdr3_nt: TGTGCCAGCCGCCGGGACACGCAAGCCAACGTCCTGACTTTC
cdr3_aa: CASRRDTQANVLTF

clone_size: NA
d_call: NA
j_call: TRBJ2-7
v_call: TRBV11-3
cdr3_nt: TGTGCCAGCAGCACCTATTACGAGCAGTACTTC
cdr3_aa: CASSTYYEQYF

clone_size: NA
d_call: NA
j_call: TRBJ2-5
v_call: TRBV4-1
cdr3_nt: TGCGCCAGCAGCCAAGTTGTCGTAGAGACCCAGTACTTC
cdr3_aa: CASSQVVVETQYF

clone_size: few
d_call: NA
j_call: TRBJ1-2
v_call: TRBV29-1
cdr3_nt: TGCAGCGTGGGCGGGAGTGGCTACACCTTC
cdr3_aa: CSVGGSGYTF

clone_size: NA
d_call: NA
j_call: TRBJ2-1
v_call: TRBV4-3
cdr3_nt: TGCGCCAGCAGCCAAGATTACCGGCCGTACAATGAGCAGTTCTTC
cdr3_aa: CASSQDYRPYNEQFF

clone_size: NA
d_call: TRBD1
j_call: TRBJ2-2
v_call: TRBV7-8
cdr3_nt: TGTGCCAGCAGCTTCCGGGGACAGGGGTTCGGGGAGCTGTTTTTT
cdr3_aa: CASSFRGQGFGELFF

clone_size: NA
d_call: NA
j_call: TRBJ2-7
v_call: TRBV11-1
cdr3_nt: TGTGCCAGCAGCTTGGACAGACCAGCCCTCTACGAGCAGTACTTC
cdr3_aa: CASSLDRPALYEQYF

clone_size: NA
d_call: TRBD2
j_call: TRBJ2-7
v_call: TRBV30
cdr3_nt: TGTGCCTGGAGGGACCGGGAGGTAGGGCAGTACTTC
cdr3_aa: CAWRDREVGQYF